This T cell receptor beta chain was recovered during a study of shared clonotypes between healthy human individuals. In the study overall: Serving as donors were a couple of women and three men, whose ages spanned 18 to 49.

Trimming pared 4 bases from V and 3 bases from J, leaving 7 bases between. The CDR3 contains 12 residues. Germline lookup yields CDR1 SEHNR and CDR2 FQNEAQ (reference sequence). The protocol was immunoSEQ multiplex PCR, while the TCRdb copy is restricted to in-frame clones and leaves out a portion. Of around 240,000 clones listed, 50% to 80% are singletons. This clonotype was obtained from a young man in good health. V and J are TRBV7-9 and TRBJ2-7, with D perhaps being TRBD1 or TRBD2 (5 bases each). The sample consisted of memory CD4+ T cells sorted from blood. This sample's subset: CD45RA-negative fraction. Here the CDR3 DNA reads TGTGCCAGCAGCTCGAGGGGCTACGAGCAGTACTTC. Its translation: CASSSRGYEQYF.